The subject of this entry is one TCR beta chain. This specimen belongs to a study of control samples from healthy donors and cancer patients. Data came from immunoSEQ multiplex PCR; TCRdb stores just in-frame clones and leaves some out. This sample has under 200,000 clones, with around 94% found just once. Looked up from germline, CDR1 is SGHNT and CDR2 is YYREEE (reference sequence). The germline V and J ends were trimmed by 0 bases and 2 bases, with 9 bases remaining between them. This CDR3 is built from 14 residues. The specimen sequenced was PBMCs. The receptor was derived from a man in his sixties with colorectal cancer. The chain combines TRBV5-4 with TRBJ2-7, with a tentative D call TRBD1 (6 bases). For the CDR3, the DNA is TGTGCCAGCAGCTTGGTGAAGGGGGCCTACGAGCAGTACTTC. Translation: CASSLVKGAYEQYF.